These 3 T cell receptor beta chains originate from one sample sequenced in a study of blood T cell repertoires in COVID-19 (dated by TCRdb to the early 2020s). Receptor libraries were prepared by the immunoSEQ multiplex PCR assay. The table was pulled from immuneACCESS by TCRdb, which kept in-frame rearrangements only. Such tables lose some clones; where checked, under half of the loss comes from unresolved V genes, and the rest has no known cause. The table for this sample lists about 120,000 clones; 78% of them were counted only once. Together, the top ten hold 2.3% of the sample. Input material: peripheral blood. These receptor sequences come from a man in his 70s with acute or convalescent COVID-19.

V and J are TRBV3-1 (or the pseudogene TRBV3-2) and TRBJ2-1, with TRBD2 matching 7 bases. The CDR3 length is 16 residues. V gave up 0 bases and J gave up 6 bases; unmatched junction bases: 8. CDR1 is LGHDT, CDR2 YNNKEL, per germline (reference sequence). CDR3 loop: CASSQEIKRGGNEQFF. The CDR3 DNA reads TGTGCCAGCAGCCAAGAGATCAAGCGGGGCGGCAATGAGCAGTTCTTC.

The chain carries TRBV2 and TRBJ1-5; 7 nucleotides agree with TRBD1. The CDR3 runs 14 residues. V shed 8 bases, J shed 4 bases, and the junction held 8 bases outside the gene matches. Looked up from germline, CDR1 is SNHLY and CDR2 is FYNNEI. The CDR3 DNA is TGTGCCAGCGGCGGGACAGTCCCGAATCAGCCCCAGCATTTT. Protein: CASGGTVPNQPQHF. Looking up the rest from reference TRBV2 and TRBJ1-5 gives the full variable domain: EPEVTQTPSHQVTQMGQEVILRCVPISNHLYFYWYRQILGQKVEFLVSFYNNEISEKSEIFDDQFSVERPDGSNFTLKIRSTKLEDSAMYFCASGGTVPNQPQHFGDGTRLSIL.

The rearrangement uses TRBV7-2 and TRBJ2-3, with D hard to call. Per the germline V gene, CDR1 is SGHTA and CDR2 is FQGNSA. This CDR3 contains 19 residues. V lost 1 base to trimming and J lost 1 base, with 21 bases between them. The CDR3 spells CASSLDPLLGGLGTDTQYF. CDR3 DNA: TGTGCCAGCAGCTTAGATCCCCTCCTTGGTGGGCTCGGCACAGATACGCAGTATTTT.